Below, one TCR beta chain is given with its context. Its target is not known. These data come from a study of T cell repertoires in cytomegalovirus infection. Whole-study context: Selected CMV epitopes included recently identified HLA-C-restricted ones as well as well-studied HLA-B-restricted ones.

TCRdb called the reads again in MiXCR, with one record for every CDR3 protein. This table holds approximately 1,000,000 distinct CDR3 sequences, less than 35% found once. The CDR3 has 16 residues. V lost 3 bases and J 2 bases, leaving 17 bases between the germline ends. CDR1 is MNHNS and CDR2 is SASEGT in the germline V gene. Study-level results: HLA-C-restricted CMV-specific TCR beta clonotypes were dominant in the ex vivo response.

J is TRBJ2-7 and V is TRBV6-1; tentatively, D is TRBD1 or TRBD2 (5 bases each). Sequenced material: cultured CD8+ T cells from PBMCs, taken from culture after CMV antigen stimulation. The clonotype was recovered from a human donor in good health (CMV status not recorded). Some clones in this sample may be carry-over from other donors' samples. The CDR3 spells CASSDPGHPGAYEQYF. DNA of the CDR3: TGTGCCAGCAGTGACCCGGGGCACCCCGGGGCCTACGAGCAGTACTTC.